This T cell receptor (beta chain) was observed in a study of T cell responses to AZD1222 COVID-19 vaccine. Looking at the study overall: Pooled in the analysis were second doses at about 4 or about 12 weeks.

The data were produced by immunoSEQ multiplex PCR, yet TCRdb's version contains in-frame clones alone and is incomplete. Here the sample spans some 90,000 clones, around nine tenths being singletons. Sequencing was performed on peripheral blood, taken on day 0 of AZD1222 vaccination. The TCR comes from an adult in good health.

CDR3 sequence (DNA): TGTGCCAGCAGCTTAGGGCAGGGGGCATCGTATGGCTACACCTTC. Translating it yields CASSLGQGASYGYTF. The chain carries TRBV7-2 and TRBJ1-2; 8 bases fit TRBD1. Germline trimming cut 1 base from V and 5 bases from J; bases unmatched to any gene: 6. Germline CDR1 is SGHTA and CDR2 is FQGNSA. CDR3 length equals 15 residues.